This TCR beta chain appears in the sequencing data of a study of blood T cell repertoires in COVID-19. Trimming pared 1 base from V and 5 bases from J, leaving 12 bases between. The germline CDR1 and CDR2 sequences are SGHVS and FQNEAQ. The CDR3 totals 15 residues. Generated by immunoSEQ multiplex PCR, the TCRdb table keeps only in-frame clones and is missing some. The table shows 120,000 or so clones, with approximately 80% occurring only once. The sequenced material came from peripheral blood. The chain uses TRBV7-8 and TRBJ1-5; possible D gene TRBD1, 5 bases. This receptor was obtained from a human donor in a cohort sampled during active COVID-19. The CDR3 DNA follows: TGTGCCAGCAGCTTAGATTCGACAGTCCATCAGCCCCAGCATTTT. Its translation is CASSLDSTVHQPQHF. Full variable domain (remainder filled in from reference TRBV7-8 and TRBJ1-5): GAGVSQSPRYKVAKRGQDVALRCDPISGHVSLFWYQQALGQGPEFLTYFQNEAQLDKSGLPSDRFFAERPEGSVSTLKIQRTQQEDSAVYLCASSLDSTVHQPQHFGDGTRLSIL.